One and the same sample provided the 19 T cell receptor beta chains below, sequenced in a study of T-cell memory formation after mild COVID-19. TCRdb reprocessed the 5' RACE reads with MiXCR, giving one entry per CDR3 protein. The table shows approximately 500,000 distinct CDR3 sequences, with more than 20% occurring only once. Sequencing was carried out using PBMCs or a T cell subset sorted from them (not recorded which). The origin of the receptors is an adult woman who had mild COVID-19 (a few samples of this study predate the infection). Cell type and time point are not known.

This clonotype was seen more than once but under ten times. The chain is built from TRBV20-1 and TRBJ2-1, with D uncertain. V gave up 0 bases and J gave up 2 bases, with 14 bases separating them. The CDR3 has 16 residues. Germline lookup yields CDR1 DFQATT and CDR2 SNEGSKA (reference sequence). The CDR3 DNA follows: TGCAGTGCTAGAGATCTCGCGCAGACGACCTACAATGAGCAGTTCTTC. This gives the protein CSARDLAQTTYNEQFF.

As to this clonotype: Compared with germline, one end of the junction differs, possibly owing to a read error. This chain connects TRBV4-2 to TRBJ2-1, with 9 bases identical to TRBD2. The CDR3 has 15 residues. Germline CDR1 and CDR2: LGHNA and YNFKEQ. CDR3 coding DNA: TGTGCCCGCAGCCGGGGACTAGCAGCTTACAATGAGCAGTTCTTC. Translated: CARSRGLAAYNEQFF.

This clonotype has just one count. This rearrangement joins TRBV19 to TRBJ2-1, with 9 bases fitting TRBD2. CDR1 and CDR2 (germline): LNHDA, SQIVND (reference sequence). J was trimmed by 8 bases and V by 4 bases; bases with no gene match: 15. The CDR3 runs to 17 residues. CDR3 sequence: CASSTDVAGAFRDEQFF. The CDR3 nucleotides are TGTGCCAGTAGTACCGATGTAGCGGGGGCCTTCAGGGATGAGCAGTTCTTC.

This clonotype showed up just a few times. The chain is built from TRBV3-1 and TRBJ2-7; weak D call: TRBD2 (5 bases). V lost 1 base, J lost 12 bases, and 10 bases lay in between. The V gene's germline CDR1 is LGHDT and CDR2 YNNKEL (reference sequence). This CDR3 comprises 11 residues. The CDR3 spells CASSQGGQAYF. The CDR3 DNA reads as TGTGCCAGCAGCCAAGGAGGGCAGGCGTACTTC.

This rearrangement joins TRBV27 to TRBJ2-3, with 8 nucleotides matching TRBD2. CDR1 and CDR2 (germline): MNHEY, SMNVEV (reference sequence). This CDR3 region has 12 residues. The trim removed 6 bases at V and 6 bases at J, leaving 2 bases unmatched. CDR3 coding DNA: TGTGCCAGCAGATCTAGCGGGGATACGCAGTATTTT. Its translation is CASRSSGDTQYF.

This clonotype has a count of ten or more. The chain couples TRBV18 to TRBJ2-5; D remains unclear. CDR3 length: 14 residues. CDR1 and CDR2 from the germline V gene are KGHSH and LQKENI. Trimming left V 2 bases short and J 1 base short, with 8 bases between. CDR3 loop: CASSPSGRQETQYF. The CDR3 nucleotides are TGTGCCAGCTCACCAAGTGGTCGCCAAGAGACCCAGTACTTC. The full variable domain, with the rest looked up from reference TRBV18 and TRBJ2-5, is NAGVMQNPRHLVRRRGQEARLRCSPMKGHSHVYWYRQLPEEGLKFMVYLQKENIIDESGMPKERFSAEFPKEGPSILRIQQVVRGDSAAYFCASSPSGRQETQYFGPGTRLLVL.

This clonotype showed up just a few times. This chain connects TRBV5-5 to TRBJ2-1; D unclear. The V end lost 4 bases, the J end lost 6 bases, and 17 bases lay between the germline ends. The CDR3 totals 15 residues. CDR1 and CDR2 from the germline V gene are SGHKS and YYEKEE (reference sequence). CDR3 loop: CASSQSSGIGNEQFF. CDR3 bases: TGTGCCAGCAGCCAATCGTCCGGTATAGGCAATGAGCAGTTCTTC.

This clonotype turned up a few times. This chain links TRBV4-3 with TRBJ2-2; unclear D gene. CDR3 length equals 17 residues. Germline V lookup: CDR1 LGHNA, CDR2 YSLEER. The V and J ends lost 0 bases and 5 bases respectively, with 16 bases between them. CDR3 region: CASSQELTDTGTGELFF. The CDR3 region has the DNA TGCGCCAGCAGCCAAGAGCTAACCGACACTGGAACCGGGGAGCTGTTTTTT.

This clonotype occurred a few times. The CDR3 region has the DNA TGTGCCAGCAGCGTAGGAAGGGACCACGAGCAGTACTTC. Its protein product is CASSVGRDHEQYF. The chain links TRBV9 to TRBJ2-7; D may match TRBD1 or TRBD2 (5 bases each). Germline lookup yields CDR1 SGDLS and CDR2 YYNGEE. This CDR3 has 13 residues. The ends were cut back, 0 bases at V and 5 bases at J, with 9 bases in the middle.

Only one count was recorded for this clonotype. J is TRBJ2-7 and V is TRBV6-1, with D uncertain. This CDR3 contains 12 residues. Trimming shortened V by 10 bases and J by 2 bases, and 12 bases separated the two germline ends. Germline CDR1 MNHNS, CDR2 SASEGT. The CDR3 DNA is TGTGCCATCAGGCAGGAGACCTACGAGCAGTACTTC. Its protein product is CAIRQETYEQYF.

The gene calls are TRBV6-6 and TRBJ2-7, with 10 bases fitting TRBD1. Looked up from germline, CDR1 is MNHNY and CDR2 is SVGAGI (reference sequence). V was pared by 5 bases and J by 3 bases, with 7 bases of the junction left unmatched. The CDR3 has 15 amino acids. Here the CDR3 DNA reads TGTGCCAGCAGTACTCTTGGGGACAGGGGCTACGAGCAGTACTTC. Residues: CASSTLGDRGYEQYF.

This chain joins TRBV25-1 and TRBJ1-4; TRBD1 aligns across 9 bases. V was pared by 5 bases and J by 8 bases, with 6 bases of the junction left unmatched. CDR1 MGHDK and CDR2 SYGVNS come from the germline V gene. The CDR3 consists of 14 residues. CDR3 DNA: TGTGCCAGCAGTCCCGGACAGGGGTGGGAAAAACTGTTTTTT. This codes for CASSPGQGWEKLFF.

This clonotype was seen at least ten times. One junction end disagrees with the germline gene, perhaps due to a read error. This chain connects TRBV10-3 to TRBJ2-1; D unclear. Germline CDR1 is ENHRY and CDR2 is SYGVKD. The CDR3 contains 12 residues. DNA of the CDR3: TGTGCCATCCAGACCCCCCGGGCTAGGATACTCTTC. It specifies CAIQTPRARILF.

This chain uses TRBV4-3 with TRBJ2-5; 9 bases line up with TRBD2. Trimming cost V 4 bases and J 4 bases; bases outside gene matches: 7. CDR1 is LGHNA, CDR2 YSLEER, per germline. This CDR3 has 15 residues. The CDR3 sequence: CASSPGLAPGETQYF. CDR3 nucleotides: TGCGCCAGCAGCCCGGGACTAGCCCCAGGAGAGACCCAGTACTTC.

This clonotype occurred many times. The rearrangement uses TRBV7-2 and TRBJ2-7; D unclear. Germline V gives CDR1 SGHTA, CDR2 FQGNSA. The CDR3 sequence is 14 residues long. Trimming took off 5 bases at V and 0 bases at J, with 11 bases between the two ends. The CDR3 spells CASSPYLSSYEQYF. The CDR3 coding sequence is TGTGCCAGCAGCCCCTATCTGAGCTCCTACGAGCAGTACTTC.

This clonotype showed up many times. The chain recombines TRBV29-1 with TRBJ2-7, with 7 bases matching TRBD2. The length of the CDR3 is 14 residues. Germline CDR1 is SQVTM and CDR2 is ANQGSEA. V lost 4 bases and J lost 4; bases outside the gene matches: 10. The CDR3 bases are TGCAGCGTTGGGGAGGGGCAGTGGAATTACGAGCAGTACTTC. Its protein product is CSVGEGQWNYEQYF.

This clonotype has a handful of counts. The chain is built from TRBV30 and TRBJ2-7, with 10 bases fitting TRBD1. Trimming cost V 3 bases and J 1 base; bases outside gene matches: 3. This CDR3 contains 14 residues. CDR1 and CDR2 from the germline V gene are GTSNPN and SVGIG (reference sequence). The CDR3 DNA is TGTGCCTGGAGGCCGGGACAGGGGTCCTACGAGCAGTACTTC. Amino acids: CAWRPGQGSYEQYF. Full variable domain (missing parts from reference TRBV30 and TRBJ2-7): SQTIHQWPATLVQPVGSPLSLECTVEGTSNPNLYWYRQAAGRGLQLLFYSVGIGQISSEVPQNLSASRPQDRQFILSSKKLLLSDSGFYLCAWRPGQGSYEQYFGPGTRLTVT.

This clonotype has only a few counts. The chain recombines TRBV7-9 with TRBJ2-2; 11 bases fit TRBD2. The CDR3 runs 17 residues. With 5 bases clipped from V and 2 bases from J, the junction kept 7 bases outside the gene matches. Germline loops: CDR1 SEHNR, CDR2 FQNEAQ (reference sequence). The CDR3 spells CASSVQGLAENTGELFF. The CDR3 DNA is TGTGCCAGCAGCGTACAGGGACTAGCGGAAAACACCGGGGAGCTGTTTTTT. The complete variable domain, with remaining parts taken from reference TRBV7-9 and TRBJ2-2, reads DTGVSQNPRHKITKRGQNVTFRCDPISEHNRLYWYRQTLGQGPEFLTYFQNEAQLEKSRLLSDRFSAERPKGSFSTLEIQRTEQGDSAMYLCASSVQGLAENTGELFFGEGSRLTVL.

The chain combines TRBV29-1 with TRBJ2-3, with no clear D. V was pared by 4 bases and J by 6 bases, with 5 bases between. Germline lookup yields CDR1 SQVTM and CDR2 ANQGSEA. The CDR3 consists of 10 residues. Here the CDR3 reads CSVVRDTQYF. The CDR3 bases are TGCAGCGTTGTGCGGGATACGCAGTATTTT.